This T cell receptor (beta chain) stems from a study of Ad26.COV2.S vaccination and SARS-CoV-2 variants. A word on this clone: Its target is not known.

The data were produced by immunoSEQ multiplex PCR, yet TCRdb's version contains in-frame clones alone and is incomplete. The sample gives approximately 410,000 clones, about 90% of which show up once; 1.5% to 2% is in the top ten. Treatment indicated: 15 to 20 received Ad26.COV2.S at low or high dose, single or two shots; about 5 received placebo; per-sample allocation not given. Specimen acquisition occurred on day 63 following the initial vaccine or placebo injection. An adult aged 18-55 years in Boston served as the donor. What was given as vaccine was an Ad26 vector encoding Wuhan-strain SARS-CoV-2 spike. Trimming removed 0 bases at V and 3 bases at J, with 14 bases between. CDR1 and CDR2 (germline): MNHEY, SVGAGI. This CDR3 region has 16 residues. The study's findings and limits: The TCR breadth and depth analyses may have produced an underestimate of total T cell responses. Reported findings describe substantial breadth in spike-specific CD8+ and CD4+ T cell responses following vaccination.

The source material was peripheral blood, sampled in a trial of Ad26.COV2.S vaccine versus placebo. This sequence was found in a person aged 18-65 years who received the Ad26.COV2.S COVID-19 vaccine or a placebo. V is TRBV6-5 and J is TRBJ1-1; no definite D call. The CDR3 sequence is CASSYSGIWVDTEAFF. CDR3 DNA: TGTGCCAGCAGTTACTCAGGTATTTGGGTCGACACTGAAGCTTTCTTT.